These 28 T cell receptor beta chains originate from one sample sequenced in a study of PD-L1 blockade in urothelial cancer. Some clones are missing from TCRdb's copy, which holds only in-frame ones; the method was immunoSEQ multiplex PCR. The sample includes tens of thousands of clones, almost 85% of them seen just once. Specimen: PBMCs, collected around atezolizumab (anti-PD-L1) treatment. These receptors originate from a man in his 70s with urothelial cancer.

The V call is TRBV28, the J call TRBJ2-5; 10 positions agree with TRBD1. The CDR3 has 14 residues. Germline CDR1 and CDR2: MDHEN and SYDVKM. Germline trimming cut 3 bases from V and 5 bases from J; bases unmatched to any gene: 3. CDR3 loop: CASSFGTGVETQYF. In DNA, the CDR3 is TGTGCCAGCAGTTTTGGGACAGGGGTGGAGACCCAGTACTTC.

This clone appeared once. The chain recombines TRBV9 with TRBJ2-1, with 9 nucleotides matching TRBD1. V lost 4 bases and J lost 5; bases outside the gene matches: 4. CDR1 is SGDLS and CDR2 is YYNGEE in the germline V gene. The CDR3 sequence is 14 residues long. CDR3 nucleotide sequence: TGTGCCAGCAGCCCCCGGACAGGGGACAATGAGCAGTTCTTC. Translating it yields CASSPRTGDNEQFF.

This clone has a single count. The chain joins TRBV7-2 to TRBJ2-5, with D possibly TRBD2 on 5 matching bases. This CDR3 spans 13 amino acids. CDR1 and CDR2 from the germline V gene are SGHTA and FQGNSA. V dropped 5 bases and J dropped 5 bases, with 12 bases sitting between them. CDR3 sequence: CASSLTGSETQYF. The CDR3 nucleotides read TGTGCCAGCAGCCTAACGGGGTCGGAGACCCAGTACTTC.

The CDR3 DNA follows: TGTGCCAGCAGCTTAGGAGGGGGAAACGGGGCCAACGTCCTGACTTTC. It encodes CASSLGGGNGANVLTF. The chain joins TRBV7-2 to TRBJ2-6; the D gene is possibly TRBD1 (6 bases). Germline lookup yields CDR1 SGHTA and CDR2 FQGNSA. The CDR3 contains 16 residues. V shed 1 base and J shed 4 bases, with 11 bases lying between them.

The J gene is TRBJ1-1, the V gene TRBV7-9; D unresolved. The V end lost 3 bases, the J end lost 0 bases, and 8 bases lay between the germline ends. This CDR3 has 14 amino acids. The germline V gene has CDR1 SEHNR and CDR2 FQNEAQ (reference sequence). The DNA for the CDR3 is TGTGCCAGCAGCTTGGGCCAGATGAACACTGAAGCTTTCTTT. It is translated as CASSLGQMNTEAFF.

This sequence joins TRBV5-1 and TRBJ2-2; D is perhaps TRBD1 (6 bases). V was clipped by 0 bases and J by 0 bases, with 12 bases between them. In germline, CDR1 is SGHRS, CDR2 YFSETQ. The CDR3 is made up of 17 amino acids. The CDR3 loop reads CASSLAWDNANTGELFF. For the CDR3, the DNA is TGCGCCAGCAGCTTGGCGTGGGACAACGCGAACACCGGGGAGCTGTTTTTT.

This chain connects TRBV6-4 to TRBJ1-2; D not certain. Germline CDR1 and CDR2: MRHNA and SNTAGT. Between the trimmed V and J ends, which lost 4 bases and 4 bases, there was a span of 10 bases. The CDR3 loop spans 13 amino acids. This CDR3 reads CASSGGLGYGYTF. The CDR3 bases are TGTGCCAGCAGTGGAGGCCTCGGCTATGGCTACACCTTC.

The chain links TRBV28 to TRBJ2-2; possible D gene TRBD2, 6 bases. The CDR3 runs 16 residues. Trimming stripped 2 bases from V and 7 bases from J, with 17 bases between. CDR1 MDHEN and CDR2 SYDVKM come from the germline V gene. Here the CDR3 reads CASSLAGSLGVGELFF. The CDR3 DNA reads TGTGCCAGCAGTTTAGCCGGGAGTCTAGGCGTCGGGGAGCTGTTTTTT. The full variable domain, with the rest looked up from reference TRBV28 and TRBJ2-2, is DVKVTQSSRYLVKRTGEKVFLECVQDMDHENMFWYRQDPGLGLRLIYFSYDVKMKEKGDIPEGYSVSREKKERFSLILESASTNQTSMYLCASSLAGSLGVGELFFGEGSRLTVL.

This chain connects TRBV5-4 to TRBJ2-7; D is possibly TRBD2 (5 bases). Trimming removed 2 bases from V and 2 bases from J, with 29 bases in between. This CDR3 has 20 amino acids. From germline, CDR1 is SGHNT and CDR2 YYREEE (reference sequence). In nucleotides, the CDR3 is TGTGCCAGCAGCTTCGCGGCTAGGGCCTCGAGCGGATTGGCCCCCTACGAGCAGTACTTC. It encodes CASSFAARASSGLAPYEQYF.

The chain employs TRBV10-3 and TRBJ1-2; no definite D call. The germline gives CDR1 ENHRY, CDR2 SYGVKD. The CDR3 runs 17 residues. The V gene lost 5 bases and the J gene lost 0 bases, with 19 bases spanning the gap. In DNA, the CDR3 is TGTGCCATCAGTCCCCTCGACCCACCTCTAGCTAACTATGGCTACACCTTC. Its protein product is CAISPLDPPLANYGYTF.

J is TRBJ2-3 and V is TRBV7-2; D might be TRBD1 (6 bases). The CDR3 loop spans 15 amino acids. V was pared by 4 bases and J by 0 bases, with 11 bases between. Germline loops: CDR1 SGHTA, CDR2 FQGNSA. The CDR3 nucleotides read TGTGCCAGCAGCTCATCAGGGGTTAGCACAGATACGCAGTATTTT. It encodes CASSSSGVSTDTQYF.

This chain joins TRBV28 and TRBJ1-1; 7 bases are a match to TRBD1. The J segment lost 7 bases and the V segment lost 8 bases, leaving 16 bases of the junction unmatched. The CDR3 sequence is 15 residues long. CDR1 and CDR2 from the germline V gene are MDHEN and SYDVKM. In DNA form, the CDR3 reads TGTGCCAGCCCACCTAAACTAGGGGGCGAGGATGAAGCTTTCTTT. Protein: CASPPKLGGEDEAFF. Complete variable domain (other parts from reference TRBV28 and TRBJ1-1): DVKVTQSSRYLVKRTGEKVFLECVQDMDHENMFWYRQDPGLGLRLIYFSYDVKMKEKGDIPEGYSVSREKKERFSLILESASTNQTSMYLCASPPKLGGEDEAFFGQGTRLTVV.

The CDR3 DNA reads TGTGCCATTGGGACTAGCGGGGGGGCCTTACCAAGCTCTGGGGCCAACGTCCTGACTTTC. This gives the protein CAIGTSGGALPSSGANVLTF. The rearrangement uses TRBV10-3 and TRBJ2-6; 16 bases are shared with TRBD2. CDR1 ENHRY and CDR2 SYGVKD come from the germline V gene. The trim removed 9 bases at V and 0 bases at J, leaving 11 bases unmatched. The CDR3 is made up of 20 amino acids.

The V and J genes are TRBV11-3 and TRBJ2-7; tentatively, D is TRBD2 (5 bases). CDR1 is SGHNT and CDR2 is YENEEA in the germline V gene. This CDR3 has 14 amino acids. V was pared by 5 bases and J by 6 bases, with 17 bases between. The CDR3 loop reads CASSPPGKGFEQYF. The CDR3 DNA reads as TGTGCCAGCAGCCCGCCCGGGAAGGGTTTCGAGCAGTACTTC.

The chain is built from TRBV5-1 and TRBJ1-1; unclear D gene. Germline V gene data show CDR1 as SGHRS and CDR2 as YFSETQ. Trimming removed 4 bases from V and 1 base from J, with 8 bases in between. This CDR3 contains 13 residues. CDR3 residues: CASSLRQNTEAFF. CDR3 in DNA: TGCGCCAGCAGCCTACGACAGAACACTGAAGCTTTCTTT.

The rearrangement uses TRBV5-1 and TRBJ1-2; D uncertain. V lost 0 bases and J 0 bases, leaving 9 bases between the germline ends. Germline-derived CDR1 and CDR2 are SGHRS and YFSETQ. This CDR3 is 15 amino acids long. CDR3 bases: TGCGCCAGCAGCTTGGGTTCTGTAGCTAACTATGGCTACACCTTC. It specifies CASSLGSVANYGYTF.

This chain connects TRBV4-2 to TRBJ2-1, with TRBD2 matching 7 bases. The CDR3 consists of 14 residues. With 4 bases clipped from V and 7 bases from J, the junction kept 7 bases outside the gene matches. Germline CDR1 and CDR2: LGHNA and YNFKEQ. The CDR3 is CASSPMGLRNEQFF. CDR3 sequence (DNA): TGTGCCAGCAGCCCCATGGGACTACGAAATGAGCAGTTCTTC.

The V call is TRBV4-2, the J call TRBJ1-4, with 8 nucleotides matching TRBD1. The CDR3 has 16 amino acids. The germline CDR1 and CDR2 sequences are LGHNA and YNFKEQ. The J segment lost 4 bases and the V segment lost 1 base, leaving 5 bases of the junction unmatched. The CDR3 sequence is CASSQATGGVNEKLFF. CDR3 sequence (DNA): TGTGCCAGCAGCCAAGCCACAGGGGGAGTTAATGAAAAACTGTTTTTT.

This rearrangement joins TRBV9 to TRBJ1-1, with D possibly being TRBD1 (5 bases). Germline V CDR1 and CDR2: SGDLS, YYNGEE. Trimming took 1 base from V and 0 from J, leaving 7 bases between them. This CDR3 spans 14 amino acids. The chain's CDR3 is CASSVTGMNTEAFF. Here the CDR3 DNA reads TGTGCCAGCAGCGTAACAGGTATGAACACTGAAGCTTTCTTT.

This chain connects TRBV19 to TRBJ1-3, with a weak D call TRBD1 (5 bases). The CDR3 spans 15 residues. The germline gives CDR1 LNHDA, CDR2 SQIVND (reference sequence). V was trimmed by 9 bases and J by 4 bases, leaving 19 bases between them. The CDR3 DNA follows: TGTGCCAGCATTTCTAGGGGTGCCATCGGAAACACCATATATTTT. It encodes CASISRGAIGNTIYF.

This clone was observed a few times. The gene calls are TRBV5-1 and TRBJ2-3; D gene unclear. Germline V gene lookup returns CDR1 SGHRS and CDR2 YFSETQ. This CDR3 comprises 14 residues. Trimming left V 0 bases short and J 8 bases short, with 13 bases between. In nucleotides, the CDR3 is TGCGCCAGCAGCTTGGATCTCAGTCCCCCTACGCAGTATTTT. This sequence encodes CASSLDLSPPTQYF. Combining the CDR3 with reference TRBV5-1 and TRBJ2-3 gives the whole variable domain KAGVTQTPRYLIKTRGQQVTLSCSPISGHRSVSWYQQTPGQGLQFLFEYFSETQRNKGNFPGRFSGRQFSNSRSEMNVSTLELGDSALYLCASSLDLSPPTQYFGPGTRLTVL.

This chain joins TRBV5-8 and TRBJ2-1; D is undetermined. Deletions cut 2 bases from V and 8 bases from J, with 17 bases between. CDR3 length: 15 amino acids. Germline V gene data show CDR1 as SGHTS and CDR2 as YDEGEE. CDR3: CASSLSQVARHEQFF. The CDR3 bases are TGTGCCAGCAGCTTATCCCAAGTGGCTAGACATGAGCAGTTCTTC.

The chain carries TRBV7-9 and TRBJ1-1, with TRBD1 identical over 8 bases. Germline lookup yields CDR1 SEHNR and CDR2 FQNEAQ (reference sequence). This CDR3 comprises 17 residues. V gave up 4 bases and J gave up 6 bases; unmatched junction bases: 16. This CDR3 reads CASSSLRDRLTSAEAFF. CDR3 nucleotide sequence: TGTGCCAGCAGCTCCCTCCGGGACAGGCTAACTTCGGCTGAAGCTTTCTTT.

The CDR3 here is CASSPRDRANEQYF. The CDR3 DNA reads TGTGCCAGCAGCCCCCGGGACAGGGCGAACGAGCAGTACTTC. The chain combines TRBV7-9 with TRBJ2-7, with TRBD1 identical over 9 bases. J was trimmed by 5 bases and V by 5 bases; bases with no gene match: 7. Germline V gene sequence: CDR1 SEHNR, CDR2 FQNEAQ (reference sequence). The CDR3 spans 14 residues.

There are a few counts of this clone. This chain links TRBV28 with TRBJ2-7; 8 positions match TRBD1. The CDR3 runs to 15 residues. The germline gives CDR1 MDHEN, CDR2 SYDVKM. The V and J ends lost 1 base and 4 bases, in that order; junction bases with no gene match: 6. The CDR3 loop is CASSLLSGGSYEQYF. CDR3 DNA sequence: TGTGCCAGCAGTTTATTGTCAGGGGGCTCGTACGAGCAGTACTTC.

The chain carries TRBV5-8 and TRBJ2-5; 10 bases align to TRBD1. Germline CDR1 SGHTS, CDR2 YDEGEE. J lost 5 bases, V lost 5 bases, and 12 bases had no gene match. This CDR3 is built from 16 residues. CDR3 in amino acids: CASSSSLGQGEETQYF. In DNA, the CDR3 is TGTGCCAGCAGTTCATCCCTAGGACAGGGGGAGGAGACCCAGTACTTC.

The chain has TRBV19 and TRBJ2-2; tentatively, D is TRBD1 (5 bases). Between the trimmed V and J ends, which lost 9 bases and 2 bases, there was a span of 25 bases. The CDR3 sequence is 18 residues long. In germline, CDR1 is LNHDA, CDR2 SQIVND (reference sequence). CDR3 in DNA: TGTGCCAGCGAACCCCCGACAGCTTCCTTGCCCAACACCGGGGAGCTGTTTTTT. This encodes CASEPPTASLPNTGELFF. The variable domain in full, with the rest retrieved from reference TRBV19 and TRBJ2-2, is DGGITQSPKYLFRKEGQNVTLSCEQNLNHDAMYWYRQDPGQGLRLIYYSQIVNDFQKGDIAEGYSVSREKKESFPLTVTSAQKNPTAFYLCASEPPTASLPNTGELFFGEGSRLTVL.

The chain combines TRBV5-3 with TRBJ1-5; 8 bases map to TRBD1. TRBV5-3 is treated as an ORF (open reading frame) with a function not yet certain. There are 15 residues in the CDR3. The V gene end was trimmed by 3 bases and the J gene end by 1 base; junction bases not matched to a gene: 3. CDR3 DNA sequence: TGTGCCAGAAGCTCCGGACAGGGCAGCAATCAGCCCCAGCATTTT. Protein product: CARSSGQGSNQPQHF.